The T cell receptor (beta chain) under discussion was sequenced for a study of CD8 T cell repertoires and HIV-1 epitope variants. V lost 4 bases to trimming and J lost 0 bases; unmatched junction nucleotides: 11. CDR1 and CDR2 from the germline V gene are MDHEN and SYDVKM. The CDR3 length is 17 residues. Assay used: immunoSEQ multiplex PCR; TCRdb lists only in-frame clones, some missing. The sample holds some 87,000 clones, roughly four fifths seen once. This chain connects TRBV28 to TRBJ1-1, with 7 bases matching TRBD1. The specimen was uncultured baseline CD8+ T cells from peripheral blood mononuclear cells (PBMCs). The clonotype originates from a male donor with HIV. For the CDR3, the DNA is TGTGCCAGCAGTTCTCGACAGGGATTTCACTTGAACACTGAAGCTTTCTTT. Translating gives CASSSRQGFHLNTEAFF.